These 32 T cell receptor beta chains were sequenced from one sample in a study of T cell responses to AZD1222 COVID-19 vaccine. Sequencing used immunoSEQ multiplex PCR; TCRdb keeps in-frame clones, though not all of them. The data show over 100,000 clones, approximately 90% seen once. The sample here was peripheral blood, taken on day 0 of AZD1222 vaccination. The receptors were gathered from an adult in good health.

This clone came up a few times. One end of the junction fails to match germline, which may point to a read error. The chain recombines TRBV30 with TRBJ1-4; weak D call: TRBD1 (5 bases). Germline CDR1 and CDR2: GTSNPN and SVGIG (reference sequence). The CDR3 consists of 13 residues. The CDR3: CAGRALGTEKLFF. CDR3 bases: TGTGCCGGGAGGGCCCTGGGGACTGAAAAACTGTTTTTT.

The gene calls are TRBV28 and TRBJ2-3; D ambiguous. The CDR3 sequence is 15 residues long. Germline V lookup: CDR1 MDHEN, CDR2 SYDVKM. The V and J ends lost 4 bases and 0 bases respectively, with 11 bases between them. CDR3 loop: CASSSTISSTDTQYF. As DNA, the CDR3 is TGTGCCAGCAGTTCCACAATTTCTAGCACAGATACGCAGTATTTT.

V gene TRBV7-8 combines with J gene TRBJ2-7; TRBD2 aligns across 7 bases. Germline assignment: CDR1 SGHVS and CDR2 FQNEAQ. J was trimmed by 3 bases and V by 5 bases; bases with no gene match: 10. The CDR3 runs to 15 residues. CDR3 sequence: CASSPSLGGGYEQYF. DNA of the CDR3: TGTGCCAGCAGCCCCTCGTTGGGGGGGGGCTACGAGCAGTACTTC. Full variable domain (remainder filled in from reference TRBV7-8 and TRBJ2-7): GAGVSQSPRYKVAKRGQDVALRCDPISGHVSLFWYQQALGQGPEFLTYFQNEAQLDKSGLPSDRFFAERPEGSVSTLKIQRTQQEDSAVYLCASSPSLGGGYEQYFGPGTRLTVT.

The genes are TRBV27 and TRBJ1-1; D is possibly TRBD1 (5 bases). The germline CDR1 and CDR2 sequences are MNHEY and SMNVEV (reference sequence). The CDR3 has 13 amino acids. Trimming stripped 6 bases from V and 0 bases from J, with 8 bases between. DNA for the CDR3: TGTGCCAGCAGGGGGCCAGTGAACACTGAAGCTTTCTTT. Residues: CASRGPVNTEAFF.

The chain joins TRBV28 to TRBJ1-5, with D uncertain. In germline, CDR1 is MDHEN, CDR2 SYDVKM. The germline V and J ends were trimmed by 8 bases and 2 bases, with 16 bases remaining between them. The CDR3 is 15 residues long. CDR3: CASGVERSGNQPQHF. CDR3 nucleotide sequence: TGTGCCAGCGGAGTAGAGAGGAGTGGCAATCAGCCCCAGCATTTT.

CDR3: CASSHNRGGETQYF. The CDR3 coding sequence is TGTGCCAGCAGCCATAACAGGGGTGGCGAGACCCAGTACTTC. The genes are TRBV6-2 or TRBV6-3 and TRBJ2-5; TRBD1 agrees at 7 bases. The CDR3 totals 14 residues. Germline CDR1 reads MNHEY; CDR2 reads SVGEGT. V shed 6 bases, J shed 5 bases, and the junction held 9 bases outside the gene matches.

The rearrangement links TRBV10-2 to TRBJ1-5; 10 positions agree with TRBD1. This CDR3 spans 17 amino acids. Unmatched junction bases numbered 9, after V lost 6 bases and J lost 1 base. Germline V gene lookup returns CDR1 WSHSY and CDR2 SAAADI. CDR3 bases: TGCGCCAGCAGGCCTGGACAGGGGGGTGCAAGCAATCAGCCCCAGCATTTT. Its translation: CASRPGQGGASNQPQHF.

The rearrangement joins TRBV5-1 to TRBJ2-5; perhaps TRBD1 as D (6 bases). Deletions cut 0 bases from V and 5 bases from J, with 11 bases between. Germline CDR1 is SGHRS and CDR2 is YFSETQ. There are 14 residues in the CDR3. The CDR3 protein is CASSLAGVVETQYF. The CDR3 DNA follows: TGCGCCAGCAGCTTGGCAGGGGTAGTGGAGACCCAGTACTTC.

This chain links TRBV29-1 with TRBJ2-7; D uncertain. Trimming left V 1 base short and J 2 bases short, with 15 bases between. In germline, CDR1 is SQVTM, CDR2 ANQGSEA. This CDR3 is built from 15 residues. The CDR3 spells CSVEVPATLTYEQYF. The CDR3 region has the DNA TGCAGCGTTGAAGTTCCGGCAACCTTAACCTACGAGCAGTACTTC.

The chain recombines TRBV19 with TRBJ2-7; 11 positions agree with TRBD2. CDR3 length: 14 residues. Trimming took 5 bases from V and 7 from J; bases not matched to a gene: 7. Germline V lookup: CDR1 LNHDA, CDR2 SQIVND (reference sequence). The CDR3 nucleotides are TGTGCCAGTAGTTCCGGACTAGCGGGTTATGAGCAGTACTTC. Amino acids: CASSSGLAGYEQYF.

This rearrangement joins TRBV5-8 to TRBJ1-4; D not certain. CDR1 is SGHTS and CDR2 is YDEGEE in the germline V gene. CDR3 size: 16 residues. The ends were cut back, 0 bases at V and 4 bases at J, with 13 bases in the middle. The CDR3 nucleotides are TGTGCCAGCAGCTTGGCCACCGGGAGCCTTAATGAAAAACTGTTTTTT. Residues: CASSLATGSLNEKLFF.

The chain recombines TRBV6-4 with TRBJ2-3; TRBD2 agrees at 8 bases. Germline V gene data show CDR1 as MRHNA and CDR2 as SNTAGT. The CDR3 totals 15 residues. Unmatched junction bases numbered 3, after V lost 3 bases and J lost 1 base. This chain's CDR3 is CASSEETSGTDTQYF. The CDR3 region has the DNA TGTGCCAGCAGTGAAGAGACTAGCGGCACAGATACGCAGTATTTT.

The rearrangement links TRBV4-3 to TRBJ2-7, with a weak D call TRBD1 (6 bases). The ends were cut back, 2 bases at V and 5 bases at J, with 10 bases in the middle. Per germline, CDR1 LGHNA and CDR2 YSLEER. The CDR3 totals 13 residues. In nucleotides, the CDR3 is TGCGCCAGCAGCCAAATAACAGGGAACGAGCAGTACTTC. It encodes CASSQITGNEQYF.

V usage is TRBV12-3 or TRBV12-4 and J usage is TRBJ2-3, with TRBD2 as a possible D gene (5 bases). This CDR3 comprises 13 residues. Trimming removed 6 bases at V and 3 bases at J, with 10 bases between. The DNA for the CDR3 is TGTGCCAGCAGGCTAGCTGGGACAGATACGCAGTATTTT. The encoded protein is CASRLAGTDTQYF.

This chain joins TRBV6-5 and TRBJ1-1, with a tentative D call TRBD1 (6 bases). Germline V CDR1 and CDR2: MNHEY, SVGAGI. Trimming pared 8 bases from V and 1 base from J, leaving 14 bases between. This CDR3 comprises 14 residues. For the CDR3, the DNA is TGTGCCAGCTTAACATCACAGGGGAACACTGAAGCTTTCTTT. Its translation: CASLTSQGNTEAFF.

The V gene is TRBV18, the J gene TRBJ1-1; D not certain. The CDR3 covers 14 residues. Germline CDR1 and CDR2: KGHSH and LQKENI. V was shortened by 2 bases and J by 0 bases, with 7 bases between the two germline ends. The CDR3 loop is CASSPGIMNTEAFF. CDR3 coding DNA: TGTGCCAGCTCACCAGGCATCATGAACACTGAAGCTTTCTTT.

The rearrangement uses TRBV10-3 and TRBJ2-7; 8 positions agree with TRBD1. This CDR3 has 13 residues. J lost 5 bases, V lost 7 bases, and 7 bases had no gene match. CDR1 and CDR2 from the germline V gene are ENHRY and SYGVKD. CDR3 amino acids: CAIKGRGLDEQYF. CDR3 nucleotide sequence: TGTGCCATCAAGGGCAGGGGGCTGGACGAGCAGTACTTC.

This rearrangement joins TRBV11-2 to TRBJ1-3, with 7 bases that match TRBD1. CDR1 and CDR2 (germline): SGHAT, FQNNGV. Trimming took 1 base from V and 4 from J; bases not matched to a gene: 7. There are 16 residues in the CDR3. CDR3 loop: CASSLALGDRGNTIYF. CDR3 coding DNA: TGTGCCAGCAGCTTAGCGCTGGGGGACAGAGGAAACACCATATATTTT.

This clone was found a few times. The J gene is TRBJ1-5, the V gene TRBV5-6, with 8 bases fitting TRBD1. Trimming removed 4 bases from V and 4 bases from J; junction bases left unmatched: 10. CDR1 SGHDT and CDR2 YYEEEE come from the germline V gene. This CDR3 spans 16 amino acids. CDR3 protein: CASSTKGQGWNQPQHF. The CDR3 DNA reads TGTGCCAGCAGCACTAAAGGACAGGGTTGGAATCAGCCCCAGCATTTT.

V and J are TRBV11-3 and TRBJ1-1; 7 nucleotides agree with TRBD1. Germline V gene lookup returns CDR1 SGHNT and CDR2 YENEEA. J gave up 8 bases and V 5 bases, and 5 bases lay outside the gene matches. CDR3 length: 12 residues. The CDR3 reads CASSHRGGEAFF. DNA for the CDR3: TGTGCCAGCAGCCACAGAGGGGGCGAAGCTTTCTTT.

This sequence joins TRBV7-2 and TRBJ2-7, with 11 bases identical to TRBD2. CDR1 and CDR2 from the germline V gene are SGHTA and FQGNSA. The CDR3 sequence is 16 residues long. J gave up 6 bases and V 2 bases, and 9 bases lay outside the gene matches. In DNA form, the CDR3 reads TGTGCCAGCAGCTTATCGTTGGGACTAGCGGTGGGCGAGCAGTACTTC. It translates to CASSLSLGLAVGEQYF. The full variable domain, its missing parts supplied by reference TRBV7-2 and TRBJ2-7, is GAGVSQSPSNKVTEKGKDVELRCDPISGHTALYWYRQSLGQGLEFLIYFQGNSAPDKSGLPSDRFSAERTGGSVSTLTIQRTQQEDSAVYLCASSLSLGLAVGEQYFGPGTRLTVT.

V is TRBV6-2 or TRBV6-3 and J is TRBJ2-3; weak D call: TRBD2 (6 bases). The length of the CDR3 is 17 residues. The V gene lost 5 bases and the J gene lost 1 base, with 19 bases spanning the gap. Germline V gene data show CDR1 as MNHEY and CDR2 as SVGEGT. CDR3 DNA: TGTGCCAGCAGTAACCAGCTGGCGGGGACTCGCACAGATACGCAGTATTTT. Protein: CASSNQLAGTRTDTQYF.

This clone was counted a single time. V usage is TRBV25-1 and J usage is TRBJ1-3; D is unresolved. Trimming left V 2 bases short and J 0 bases short, with 5 bases between. Germline V gene sequence: CDR1 MGHDK, CDR2 SYGVNS. CDR3 size: 14 residues. Here the CDR3 DNA reads TGTGCCAGCAGTGAAGAGCGCTCTGGAAACACCATATATTTT. This codes for CASSEERSGNTIYF. The full variable domain, completed using reference TRBV25-1 and TRBJ1-3, is EADIYQTPRYLVIGTGKKITLECSQTMGHDKMYWYQQDPGMELHLIHYSYGVNSTEKGDLSSESTVSRIRTEHFPLTLESARPSHTSQYLCASSEERSGNTIYFGEGSWLTVV.

The chain employs TRBV23-1 and TRBJ2-7; D gene uncertain. TRBV23-1 is classed as an ORF, of uncertain function. The ends were cut back, 1 base at V and 1 base at J, with 14 bases in the middle. The length of the CDR3 is 16 residues. CDR3 region: CASSQLSFPLSYEQYF. Here the CDR3 DNA reads TGCGCCAGCAGTCAATTGTCATTCCCCCTTTCCTACGAGCAGTACTTC.

The chain carries TRBV7-2 and TRBJ2-3, with D possibly TRBD1 on 6 matching bases. V was pared by 5 bases and J by 6 bases, with 9 bases between. The CDR3 has 12 amino acids. The germline CDR1 and CDR2 sequences are SGHTA and FQGNSA. CDR3: CASSPGVDTQYF. The CDR3 region has the DNA TGTGCCAGCAGCCCAGGGGTGGATACGCAGTATTTT.

This chain joins TRBV27 and TRBJ2-3; no reliable D call. The V gene lost 8 bases and the J gene lost 7 bases, with 10 bases spanning the gap. The CDR3 is 11 residues long. Germline CDR1 MNHEY, CDR2 SMNVEV (reference sequence). In nucleotides, the CDR3 is TGTGCCAGCGACTCCGGCCATACGCAGTATTTT. This sequence encodes CASDSGHTQYF.

The chain recombines TRBV7-2 with TRBJ2-1; a possible D gene is TRBD2 (5 bases). V was shortened by 4 bases and J by 7 bases, with 26 bases between the two germline ends. Germline V CDR1 and CDR2: SGHTA, FQGNSA. The CDR3 is 18 residues long. CDR3 in DNA: TGTGCCAGCAGCTCCTCACGCCTTCTGACTACTACTCCTAATGAGCAGTTCTTC. It yields the protein CASSSSRLLTTTPNEQFF.

A few counts support this clone. CDR3: CASSPGLYNEQFF. DNA for the CDR3: TGTGCCAGCAGCCCGGGACTTTACAATGAGCAGTTCTTC. This chain links TRBV11-1 with TRBJ2-1; weak D call: TRBD2 (6 bases). The V end was cut by 5 bases, the J end by 4 bases, with 9 bases between. CDR3 size: 13 residues. The germline V gene encodes CDR1 SGHAT and CDR2 FQDESV (reference sequence).

The gene calls are TRBV19 and TRBJ1-5; no definite D call. Germline V gene data show CDR1 as LNHDA and CDR2 as SQIVND (reference sequence). Between the trimmed V and J ends, which lost 7 bases and 3 bases, there was a span of 10 bases. The length of the CDR3 is 13 residues. CDR3 in DNA: TGTGCCAGTACCCGGCGAACCAATCAGCCCCAGCATTTT. Translation gives CASTRRTNQPQHF.

The chain combines TRBV5-5 with TRBJ1-6; maybe TRBD1 (6 bases). The V gene lost 4 bases and the J gene lost 9 bases, with 14 bases spanning the gap. The germline CDR1 and CDR2 sequences are SGHKS and YYEKEE (reference sequence). This CDR3 is built from 14 residues. CDR3 protein: CASSRTGISSPLHF. The CDR3 region has the DNA TGTGCCAGCAGCCGTACAGGGATCAGTTCACCCCTCCACTTT. Drawing the rest from reference TRBV5-5 and TRBJ1-6, the complete variable domain is DAGVTQSPTHLIKTRGQQVTLRCSPISGHKSVSWYQQVLGQGPQFIFQYYEKEERGRGNFPDRFSARQFPNYSSELNVNALLLGDSALYLCASSRTGISSPLHFGNGTRLTVT.

The chain uses TRBV29-1 and TRBJ1-2; TRBD1 aligns across 8 bases. CDR1 SQVTM and CDR2 ANQGSEA come from the germline V gene. With V trimmed by 4 bases and J by 0 bases, 10 bases remained unmatched. The CDR3 consists of 16 residues. The CDR3 region is CSVGGDRLLANYGYTF. As DNA, the CDR3 is TGCAGCGTTGGGGGGGACAGGCTCCTCGCTAACTATGGCTACACCTTC. The whole variable domain, filled in from reference TRBV29-1 and TRBJ1-2, reads SAVISQKPSRDICQRGTSLTIQCQVDSQVTMMFWYRQQPGQSLTLIATANQGSEATYESGFVIDKFPISRPNLTFSTLTVSNMSPEDSSIYLCSVGGDRLLANYGYTFGSGTRLTVV.

V and J are TRBV23-1 and TRBJ2-1; tentatively, D is TRBD1 (5 bases). TRBV23-1 is an ORF for which the function is uncertain. The length of the CDR3 is 17 residues. Trimming took off 0 bases at V and 7 bases at J, with 19 bases between the two ends. The DNA for the CDR3 is TGCGCCAGCAGTCAATCGCCCGGTGAAGGGGTGAGGAATGAGCAGTTCTTC. Protein: CASSQSPGEGVRNEQFF.